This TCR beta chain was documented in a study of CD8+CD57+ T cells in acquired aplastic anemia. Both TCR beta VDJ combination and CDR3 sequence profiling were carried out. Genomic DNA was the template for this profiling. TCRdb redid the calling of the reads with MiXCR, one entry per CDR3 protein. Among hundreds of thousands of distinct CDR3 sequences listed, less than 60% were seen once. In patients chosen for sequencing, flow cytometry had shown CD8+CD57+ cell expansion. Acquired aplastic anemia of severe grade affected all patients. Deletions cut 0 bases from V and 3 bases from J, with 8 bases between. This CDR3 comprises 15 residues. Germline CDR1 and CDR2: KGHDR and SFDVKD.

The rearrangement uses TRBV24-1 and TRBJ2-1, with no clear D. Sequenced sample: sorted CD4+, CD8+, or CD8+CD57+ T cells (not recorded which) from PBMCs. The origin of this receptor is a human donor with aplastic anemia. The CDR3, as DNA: TGTGCCACCAGTGATTTGGAAGACTTCTACAATGAGCAGTTCTTC. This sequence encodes CATSDLEDFYNEQFF.